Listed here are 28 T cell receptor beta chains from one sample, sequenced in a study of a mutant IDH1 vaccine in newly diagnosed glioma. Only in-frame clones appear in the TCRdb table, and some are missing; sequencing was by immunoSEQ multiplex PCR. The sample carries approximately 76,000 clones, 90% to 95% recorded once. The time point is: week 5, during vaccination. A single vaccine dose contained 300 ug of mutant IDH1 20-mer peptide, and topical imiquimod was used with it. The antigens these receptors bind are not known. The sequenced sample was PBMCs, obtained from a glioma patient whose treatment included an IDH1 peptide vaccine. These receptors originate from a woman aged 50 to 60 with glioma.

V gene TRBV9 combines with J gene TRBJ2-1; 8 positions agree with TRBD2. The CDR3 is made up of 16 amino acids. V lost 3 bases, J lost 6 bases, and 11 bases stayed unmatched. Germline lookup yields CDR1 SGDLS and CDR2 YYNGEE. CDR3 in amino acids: CASSALAGGIPNEQFF. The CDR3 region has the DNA TGTGCCAGCAGCGCCTTGGCGGGAGGTATTCCCAATGAGCAGTTCTTC.

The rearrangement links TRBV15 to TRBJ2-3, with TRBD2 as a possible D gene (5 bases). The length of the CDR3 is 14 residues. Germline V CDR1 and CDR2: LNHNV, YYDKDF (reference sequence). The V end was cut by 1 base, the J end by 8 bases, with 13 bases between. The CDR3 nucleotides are TGTGCCACCAGCAGAGTAGCGCAGGAGAGTACGCAGTATTTT. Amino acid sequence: CATSRVAQESTQYF.

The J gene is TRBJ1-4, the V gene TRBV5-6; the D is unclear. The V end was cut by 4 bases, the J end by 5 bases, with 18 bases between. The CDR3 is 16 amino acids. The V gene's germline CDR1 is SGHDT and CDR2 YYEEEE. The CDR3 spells CASSTFRTAVNEKLFF. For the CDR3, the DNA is TGTGCCAGCAGCACATTTCGGACCGCCGTGAATGAAAAACTGTTTTTT.

The CDR3 DNA sequence: TGTGCCAGCGGCCCATCTCCTCCAGGGGGCCGCCCTAACTATGGCTACACCTTC. It is translated as CASGPSPPGGRPNYGYTF. The chain links TRBV28 to TRBJ1-2; 8 bases map to TRBD1. The CDR3 loop spans 18 amino acids. J was trimmed by 0 bases and V by 8 bases; bases with no gene match: 17. Germline values: CDR1 MDHEN, CDR2 SYDVKM.

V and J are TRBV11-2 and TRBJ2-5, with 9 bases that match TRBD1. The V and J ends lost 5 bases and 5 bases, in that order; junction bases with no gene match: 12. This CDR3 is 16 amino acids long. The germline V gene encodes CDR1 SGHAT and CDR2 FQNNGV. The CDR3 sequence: CASSQQYRGREETQYF. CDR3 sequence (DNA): TGTGCCAGCAGCCAACAATACAGGGGGCGCGAGGAGACCCAGTACTTC.

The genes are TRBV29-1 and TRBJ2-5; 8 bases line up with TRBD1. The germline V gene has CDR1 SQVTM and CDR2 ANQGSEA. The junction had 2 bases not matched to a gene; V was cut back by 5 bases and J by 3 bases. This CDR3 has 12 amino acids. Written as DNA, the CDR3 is TGCAGCGTTACAGGGGGGAAAGAGACCCAGTACTTC. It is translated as CSVTGGKETQYF. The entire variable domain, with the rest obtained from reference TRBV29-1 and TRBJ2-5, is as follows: SAVISQKPSRDICQRGTSLTIQCQVDSQVTMMFWYRQQPGQSLTLIATANQGSEATYESGFVIDKFPISRPNLTFSTLTVSNMSPEDSSIYLCSVTGGKETQYFGPGTRLLVL.

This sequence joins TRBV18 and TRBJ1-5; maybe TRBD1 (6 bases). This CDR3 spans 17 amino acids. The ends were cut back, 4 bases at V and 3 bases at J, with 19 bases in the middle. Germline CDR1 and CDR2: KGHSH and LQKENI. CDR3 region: CASSLNRDKEVNQPQHF. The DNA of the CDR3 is TGTGCCAGCTCACTGAACCGGGACAAAGAGGTCAATCAGCCCCAGCATTTT.

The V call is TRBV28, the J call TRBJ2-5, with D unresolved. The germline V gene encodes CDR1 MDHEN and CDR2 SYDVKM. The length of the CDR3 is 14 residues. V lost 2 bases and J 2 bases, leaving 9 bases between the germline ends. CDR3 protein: CASSLGQAQETQYF. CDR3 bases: TGTGCCAGCAGTTTAGGGCAGGCTCAAGAGACCCAGTACTTC.

The CDR3 is CASSESGGVEGYTF. The CDR3 DNA is TGCGCCAGCAGTGAGTCTGGGGGAGTAGAAGGCTACACCTTC. The chain combines TRBV10-2 with TRBJ1-2, with TRBD1 as a possible D gene (5 bases). Germline CDR1 is WSHSY and CDR2 is SAAADI. With 0 bases removed from V and 8 bases from J, the gap between germline ends came to 13 bases. The CDR3 contains 14 residues.

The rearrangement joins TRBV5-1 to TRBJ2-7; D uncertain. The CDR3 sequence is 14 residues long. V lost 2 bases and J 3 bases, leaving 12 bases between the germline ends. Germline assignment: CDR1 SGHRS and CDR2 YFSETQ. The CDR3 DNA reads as TGCGCCAGCAGCTTTCCCGACATGGGCTACGAGCAGTACTTC. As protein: CASSFPDMGYEQYF.

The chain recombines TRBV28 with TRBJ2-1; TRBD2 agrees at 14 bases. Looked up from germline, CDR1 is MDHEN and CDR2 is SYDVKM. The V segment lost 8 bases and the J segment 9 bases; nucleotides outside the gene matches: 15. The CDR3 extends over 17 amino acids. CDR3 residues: CASPPPPGLAGVGEQFF. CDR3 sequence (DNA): TGTGCCAGCCCCCCACCCCCGGGACTAGCGGGAGTCGGTGAGCAGTTCTTC.

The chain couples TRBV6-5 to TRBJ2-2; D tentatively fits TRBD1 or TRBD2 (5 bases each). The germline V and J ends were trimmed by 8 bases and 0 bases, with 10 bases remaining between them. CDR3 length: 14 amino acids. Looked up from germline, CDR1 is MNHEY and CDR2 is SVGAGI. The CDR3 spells CASVGPANTGELFF. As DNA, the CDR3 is TGTGCCAGCGTGGGACCAGCGAACACCGGGGAGCTGTTTTTT.

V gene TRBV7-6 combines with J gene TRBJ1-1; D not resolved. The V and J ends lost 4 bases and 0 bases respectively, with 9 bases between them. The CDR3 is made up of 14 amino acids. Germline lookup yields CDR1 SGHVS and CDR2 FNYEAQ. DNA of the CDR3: TGTGCCAGCAGCTCCGGGCGCGTGAACACTGAAGCTTTCTTT. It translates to CASSSGRVNTEAFF.

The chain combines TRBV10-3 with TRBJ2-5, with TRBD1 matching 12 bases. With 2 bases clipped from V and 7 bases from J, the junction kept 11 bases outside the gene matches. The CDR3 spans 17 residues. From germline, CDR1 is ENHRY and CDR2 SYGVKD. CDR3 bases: TGTGCCATCAGTGAGATGGGGACAGGGGGCGGTTTCGGGACCCAGTACTTC. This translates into CAISEMGTGGGFGTQYF.

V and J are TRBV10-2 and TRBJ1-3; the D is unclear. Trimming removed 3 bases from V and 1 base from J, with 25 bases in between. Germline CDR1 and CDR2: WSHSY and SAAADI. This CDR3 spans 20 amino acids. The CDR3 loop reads CASSELPGKGSTWSGNTIYF. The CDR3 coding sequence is TGCGCCAGCAGTGAATTACCTGGGAAAGGGTCGACTTGGTCTGGAAACACCATATATTTT.

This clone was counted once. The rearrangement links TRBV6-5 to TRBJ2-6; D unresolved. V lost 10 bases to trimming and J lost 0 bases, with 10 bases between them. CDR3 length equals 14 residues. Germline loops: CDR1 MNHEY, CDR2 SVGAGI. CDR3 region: CATIHRSGANVLTF. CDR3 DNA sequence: TGTGCCACCATACACCGCTCTGGGGCCAACGTCCTGACTTTC.

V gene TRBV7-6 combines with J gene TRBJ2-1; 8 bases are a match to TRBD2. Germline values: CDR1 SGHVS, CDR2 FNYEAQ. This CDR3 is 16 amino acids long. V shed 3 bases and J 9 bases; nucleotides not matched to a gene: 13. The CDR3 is CASSFEWAGGSSEQFF. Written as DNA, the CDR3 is TGTGCCAGCAGCTTCGAGTGGGCGGGAGGCTCCAGTGAGCAGTTCTTC.

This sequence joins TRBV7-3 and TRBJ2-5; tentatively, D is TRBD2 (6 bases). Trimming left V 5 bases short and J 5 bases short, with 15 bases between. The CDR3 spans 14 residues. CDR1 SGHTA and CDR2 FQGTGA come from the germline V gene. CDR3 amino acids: CASSLGGPMETQYF. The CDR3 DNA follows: TGTGCCAGCAGCCTCGGAGGGCCAATGGAGACCCAGTACTTC. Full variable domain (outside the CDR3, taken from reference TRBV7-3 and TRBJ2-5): GAGVSQTPSNKVTEKGKYVELRCDPISGHTALYWYRQSLGQGPEFLIYFQGTGAADDSGLPNDRFFAVRPEGSVSTLKIQRTERGDSAVYLCASSLGGPMETQYFGPGTRLLVL.

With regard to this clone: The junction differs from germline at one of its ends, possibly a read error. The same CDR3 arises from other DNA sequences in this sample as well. CDR3 protein: CASSYQGAYEQYF. The CDR3 bases are TGTGCTAGCAGTTACCAGGGGGCGTACGAGCAGTACTTC. J is TRBJ2-7 and V is TRBV7-9; TRBD1 matches 8 bases. Germline CDR1 reads SEHNR; CDR2 reads FQNEAQ (reference sequence). CDR3 size: 13 residues.

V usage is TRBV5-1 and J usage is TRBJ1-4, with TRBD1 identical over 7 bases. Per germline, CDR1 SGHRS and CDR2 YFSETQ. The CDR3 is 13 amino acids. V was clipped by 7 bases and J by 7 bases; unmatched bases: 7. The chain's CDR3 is CASAGTELEKLFF. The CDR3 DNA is TGCGCCAGCGCCGGGACAGAACTTGAAAAACTGTTTTTT.

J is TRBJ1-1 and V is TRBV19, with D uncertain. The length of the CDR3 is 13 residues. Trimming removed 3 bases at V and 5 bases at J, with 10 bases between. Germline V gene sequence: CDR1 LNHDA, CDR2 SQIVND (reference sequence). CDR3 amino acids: CASSMTGYTEAFF. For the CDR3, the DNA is TGTGCCAGTAGTATGACGGGGTATACTGAAGCTTTCTTT.

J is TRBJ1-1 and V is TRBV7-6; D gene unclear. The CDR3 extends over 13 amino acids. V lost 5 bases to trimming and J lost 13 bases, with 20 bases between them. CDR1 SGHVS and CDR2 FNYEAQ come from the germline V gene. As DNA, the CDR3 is TGTGCCAGCAGCGAAGAGGCAGGATCCTCAGGTTTCTTT. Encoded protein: CASSEEAGSSGFF.

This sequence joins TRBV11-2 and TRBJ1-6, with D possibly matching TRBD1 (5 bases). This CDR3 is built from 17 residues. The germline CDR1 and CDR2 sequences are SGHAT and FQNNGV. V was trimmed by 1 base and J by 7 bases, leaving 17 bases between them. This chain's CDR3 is CASSLAGGVGGNSPLHF. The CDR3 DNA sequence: TGTGCCAGCAGCTTAGCTGGGGGTGTGGGGGGGAATTCACCCCTCCACTTT.

CDR3 sequence: CASTPGADSNYGYTF. The CDR3 coding sequence is TGTGCCAGCACCCCTGGGGCAGATTCAAACTATGGCTACACCTTC. The chain links TRBV7-3 to TRBJ1-2; D might be TRBD1 (5 bases). Germline CDR1 is SGHTA and CDR2 is FQGTGA. The CDR3 is made up of 15 amino acids. Trimming removed 7 bases at V and 2 bases at J, with 17 bases between.

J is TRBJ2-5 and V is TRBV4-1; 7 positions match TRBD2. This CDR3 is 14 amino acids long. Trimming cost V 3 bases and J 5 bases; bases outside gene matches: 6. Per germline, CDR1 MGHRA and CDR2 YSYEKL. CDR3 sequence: CASSQGGSRETQYF. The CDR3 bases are TGCGCCAGCAGCCAGGGCGGGAGTAGGGAGACCCAGTACTTC.

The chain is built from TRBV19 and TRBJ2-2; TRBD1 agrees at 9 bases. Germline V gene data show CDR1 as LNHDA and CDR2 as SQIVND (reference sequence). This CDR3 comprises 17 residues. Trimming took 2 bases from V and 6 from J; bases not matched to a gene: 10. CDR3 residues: CASSIPPGTGLAGELFF. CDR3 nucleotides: TGTGCCAGTAGTATACCCCCGGGGACAGGGCTGGCCGGGGAGCTGTTTTTT.

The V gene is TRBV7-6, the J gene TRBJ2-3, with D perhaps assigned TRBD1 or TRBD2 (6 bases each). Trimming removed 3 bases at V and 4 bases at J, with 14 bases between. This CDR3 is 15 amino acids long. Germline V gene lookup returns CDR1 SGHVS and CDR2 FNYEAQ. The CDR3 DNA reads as TGTGCCAGCAGCTTCTCGCGGGACATTTCAGATACGCAGTATTTT. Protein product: CASSFSRDISDTQYF.

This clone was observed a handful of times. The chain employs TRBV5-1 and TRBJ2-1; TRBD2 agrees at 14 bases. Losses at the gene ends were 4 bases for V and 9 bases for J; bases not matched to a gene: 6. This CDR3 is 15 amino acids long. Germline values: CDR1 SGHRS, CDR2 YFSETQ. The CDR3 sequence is CASSGGLAGGIEQFF. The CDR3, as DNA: TGCGCCAGCAGCGGTGGACTAGCGGGAGGAATTGAGCAGTTCTTC.